What follows are 20 T cell receptor beta chains derived from one specimen sequenced in a study of cytomegalovirus exposure and HLA in healthy donors. The PCR contained 60 Vbeta and 13 Jbeta primers. TCRdb keeps only in-frame clones here, not all; method: immunoSEQ multiplex PCR. Of over 150,000 clones listed, roughly 84% were seen once; the top ten hold 0.95% to 1.5%. Material: PBMCs. These receptors were taken from a boy younger than 10 in good health and CMV-seronegative.

The CDR3: CASSLDRGPYNEQFF. The CDR3 DNA is TGTGCCAGCAGCCTCGACAGGGGGCCCTACAATGAGCAGTTCTTC. The rearrangement joins TRBV6-5 to TRBJ2-1; the match to TRBD1 covers 10 bases. V shed 6 bases and J 2 bases; nucleotides not matched to a gene: 4. The CDR3 is 15 residues long. Per germline, CDR1 MNHEY and CDR2 SVGAGI.

The count of this clone is one. This chain joins TRBV6-5 and TRBJ1-2, with a weak D call TRBD1 (5 bases). This CDR3 has 16 amino acids. V dropped 0 bases and J dropped 2 bases, with 13 bases sitting between them. The V gene's germline CDR1 is MNHEY and CDR2 SVGAGI. CDR3 residues: CASSYSNRGRNYGYTF. The CDR3 nucleotides are TGTGCCAGCAGTTACTCGAATAGGGGAAGAAACTATGGCTACACCTTC.

V gene TRBV9 combines with J gene TRBJ2-3, with TRBD1 matching 9 bases. The CDR3 has 17 amino acids. The V gene's germline CDR1 is SGDLS and CDR2 YYNGEE. Germline trimming cut 3 bases from V and 2 bases from J; bases unmatched to any gene: 10. CDR3 sequence: CASSAGLGQGPTDTQYF. The DNA for the CDR3 is TGTGCCAGCAGCGCGGGATTGGGACAGGGCCCCACAGATACGCAGTATTTT.

This chain joins TRBV7-2 and TRBJ2-3; unclear D gene. CDR3 size: 12 residues. CDR1 and CDR2 (germline): SGHTA, FQGNSA. Trimming took off 3 bases at V and 6 bases at J, with 7 bases between the two ends. This CDR3 is CASSFRRDTQYF. Here the CDR3 DNA reads TGTGCCAGCAGCTTCAGGCGTGATACGCAGTATTTT.

The chain is built from TRBV30 and TRBJ2-1; 11 positions agree with TRBD2. Germline CDR1 reads GTSNPN; CDR2 reads SVGIG (reference sequence). After removal of 2 bases from V and 7 bases from J, the junction contained 4 bases not matched to a gene. The CDR3 length is 14 residues. CDR3 coding DNA: TGTGCCTGGAGTACGGCTAGCGGGAGGAATGAGCAGTTCTTC. Residues: CAWSTASGRNEQFF.

A few counts support this clone. CDR3 amino acids: CASRGGDYGYTF. CDR3 bases: TGTGCCAGCAGGGGGGGGGACTATGGCTACACCTTC. The J gene is TRBJ1-2, the V gene TRBV6-6; weak D call: TRBD1 (5 bases). In germline, CDR1 is MNHNY, CDR2 SVGAGI (reference sequence). V was clipped by 6 bases and J by 3 bases, with 8 bases between them. This CDR3 is 12 amino acids long.

The gene calls are TRBV23-1 and TRBJ1-4; 8 nucleotides line up with TRBD1. TRBV23-1 belongs to the ORF category, with a function that is uncertain. This CDR3 spans 15 amino acids. The V and J ends lost 6 bases and 8 bases, in that order; junction bases with no gene match: 11. The CDR3 here is CASSTPDRGNEKLFF. CDR3 coding DNA: TGCGCCAGCAGCACTCCTGACAGGGGAAACGAAAAACTGTTTTTT.

The chain carries TRBV4-1 and TRBJ1-5; 12 bases agree with TRBD1. From germline, CDR1 is MGHRA and CDR2 YSYEKL. V gave up 3 bases and J gave up 6 bases; unmatched junction bases: 12. The CDR3 spans 18 residues. The CDR3 DNA is TGCGCCAGCAGCCACGGGACAGGGGGCGGACTTCTGGGTCAGCCCCAGCATTTT. Translated, it gives CASSHGTGGGLLGQPQHF.

The chain carries TRBV11-2 and TRBJ1-4; 9 nucleotides match TRBD1. The CDR3 runs 15 residues. Trimming removed 5 bases from V and 6 bases from J; junction bases left unmatched: 7. Germline values: CDR1 SGHAT, CDR2 FQNNGV. The CDR3 reads CASSLSGTGYEKLFF. The CDR3 DNA reads TGTGCCAGCAGCCTTTCCGGGACAGGGTATGAAAAACTGTTTTTT.

The V and J genes are TRBV21-1 and TRBJ2-4; TRBD2 reflects the table's D call only, with no check against the DNA. TRBV21-1 is a recognized pseudogene. The CDR3 has 14 residues. CDR3 nucleotides: TGTGCCAGCAGCTGTAACGCGGCCAAAAACATTCAGTACTTC. Its translation: CASSCNAAKNIQYF.

The CDR3 nucleotides are TGTGCCAGCAGCCTGACCGGGACTCTAGGAAACACCATATATTTT. Protein sequence: CASSLTGTLGNTIYF. V and J are TRBV6-5 and TRBJ1-3, with D maybe TRBD1 (5 bases). Trimming took 6 bases from V and 4 from J, leaving 16 bases between them. Germline V gives CDR1 MNHEY, CDR2 SVGAGI. The CDR3 runs to 15 residues.

This clone was seen once. The V call is TRBV9, the J call TRBJ2-2; no clear D gene. Germline loops: CDR1 SGDLS, CDR2 YYNGEE. Trimming removed 4 bases at V and 0 bases at J, with 13 bases between. The length of the CDR3 is 16 residues. The CDR3 loop is CASSMSHLPNTGELFF. The CDR3 DNA follows: TGTGCCAGCAGCATGAGCCATTTACCGAACACCGGGGAGCTGTTTTTT.

This clone was picked up a small number of times. J is TRBJ2-2 and V is TRBV4-3, with 12 bases matching TRBD2. Trimming removed 0 bases from V and 3 bases from J; junction bases left unmatched: 8. The CDR3 is 19 residues long. CDR1 is LGHNA and CDR2 is YSLEER in the germline V gene. Here the CDR3 DNA reads TGCGCCAGCAGCCAAGAAGTAGGACTAGCGGGGATTTACACCGGGGAGCTGTTTTTT. Amino acid sequence: CASSQEVGLAGIYTGELFF.

J is TRBJ1-1 and V is TRBV6-1; D is unclear. The CDR3 loop spans 13 amino acids. Germline V lookup: CDR1 MNHNS, CDR2 SASEGT. V was shortened by 5 bases and J by 5 bases, with 12 bases between the two germline ends. CDR3 residues: CASSLSGSTEAFF. CDR3 bases: TGTGCCAGCAGTTTAAGTGGTAGTACTGAAGCTTTCTTT.

The V gene is TRBV9, the J gene TRBJ1-1; possible D gene TRBD1, 5 bases. Trimming removed 3 bases from V and 5 bases from J, with 20 bases in between. The CDR3 has 16 residues. Looked up from germline, CDR1 is SGDLS and CDR2 is YYNGEE. CDR3 sequence reads: CASSGGGELEGTEAFF. CDR3 bases: TGTGCCAGCAGCGGGGGGGGAGAGTTGGAGGGGACTGAAGCTTTCTTT.

This sequence joins TRBV5-4 and TRBJ2-1, with 8 bases that match TRBD2. V lost 1 base, J lost 6 bases, and 3 bases stayed unmatched. The germline V gene encodes CDR1 SGHNT and CDR2 YYREEE (reference sequence). The CDR3 is made up of 14 amino acids. CDR3 residues: CASSLTGGLNEQFF. CDR3 sequence (DNA): TGTGCCAGCAGCTTGACGGGAGGGCTCAATGAGCAGTTCTTC.

The rearrangement links TRBV5-6 to TRBJ2-5; D might be TRBD2 (5 bases). Trimming shortened V by 4 bases and J by 5 bases, and 18 bases separated the two germline ends. The CDR3 runs 15 residues. CDR1 and CDR2 from the germline V gene are SGHDT and YYEEEE. CDR3 sequence reads: CASSASGTASETQYF. The CDR3 region has the DNA TGTGCCAGCAGCGCCTCGGGAACCGCCAGCGAGACCCAGTACTTC.

The V gene is TRBV5-1, the J gene TRBJ1-2; D ambiguous. Looked up from germline, CDR1 is SGHRS and CDR2 is YFSETQ. CDR3 size: 14 residues. V lost 0 bases and J lost 8, with 14 bases in between. CDR3 protein: CASSLVPGLGGYTF. Here the CDR3 DNA reads TGCGCCAGCAGCTTGGTACCGGGGTTGGGCGGCTACACCTTC.

The rearrangement joins TRBV5-1 to TRBJ1-1, with a possible D match to TRBD1 (6 bases). CDR1 SGHRS and CDR2 YFSETQ come from the germline V gene. With 0 bases removed from V and 6 bases from J, the gap between germline ends came to 15 bases. This CDR3 comprises 15 residues. CDR3 bases: TGCGCCAGCAGCTTGGCCTTACAGGGTAGCGCTGAAGCTTTCTTT. Amino acids: CASSLALQGSAEAFF. Complete variable domain (other parts from reference TRBV5-1 and TRBJ1-1): KAGVTQTPRYLIKTRGQQVTLSCSPISGHRSVSWYQQTPGQGLQFLFEYFSETQRNKGNFPGRFSGRQFSNSRSEMNVSTLELGDSALYLCASSLALQGSAEAFFGQGTRLTVV.

The J gene is TRBJ1-2, the V gene TRBV29-1; D is possibly TRBD1 (6 bases). Trimming took 7 bases from V and 7 from J, leaving 16 bases between them. The CDR3 extends over 12 amino acids. Per the germline V gene, CDR1 is SQVTM and CDR2 is ANQGSEA. CDR3 in amino acids: CSGLTGKVGYTF. In DNA, the CDR3 is TGCAGCGGTCTAACAGGGAAAGTTGGCTACACCTTC.